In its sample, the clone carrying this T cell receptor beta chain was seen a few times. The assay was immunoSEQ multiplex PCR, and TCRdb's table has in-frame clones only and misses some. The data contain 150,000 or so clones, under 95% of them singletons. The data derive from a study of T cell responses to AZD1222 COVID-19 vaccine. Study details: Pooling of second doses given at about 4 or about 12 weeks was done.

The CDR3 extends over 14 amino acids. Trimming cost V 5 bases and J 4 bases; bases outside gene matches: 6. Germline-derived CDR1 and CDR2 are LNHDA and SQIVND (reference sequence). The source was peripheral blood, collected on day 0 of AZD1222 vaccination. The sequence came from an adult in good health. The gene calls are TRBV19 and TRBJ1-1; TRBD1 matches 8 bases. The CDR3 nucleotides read TGTGCCAGTAGTCGCGCAGGGGGCGGCACTGAAGCTTTCTTT. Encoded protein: CASSRAGGGTEAFF.